The subject of this entry is one T cell receptor (beta chain). This clone's antigen is unknown. There are no base qualities to consult, and no much larger clone falls within one base. The CDR3, from cysteine to phenylalanine, totals 15 residues. The DNA shown is the 45-base CDR3, in frame from base 1. CDR1 and CDR2 (SGHVS, FQNEAQ) derive from the germline V gene. Trimming costs V 4 bases and J 1 base, and their ends lie 13 bases apart. These data come from a study of technical replicates of blood from several donors (dated by TCRdb to 2015 to 2018). Libraries were prepared through the immunoSEQ multiplex PCR assay. TCRdb stores this immuneACCESS table with in-frame sequences only. Part of the clones is absent; in the studies checked, under half of the shortfall reflects unresolved V genes, and no reason is known for the rest. Here the sample has roughly 90,000 clones; 90% to 96% occur a single time. The ten most abundant clones make up more than 0.35% of the sample.

The chain was built from TRBV7-8 and TRBJ1-1; the D gene identity is not certain. The sample comprised T cells isolated from PBMCs. This TCR was sampled from a human donor in good health. The DNA sequence is as follows: TGTGCCAGCAGCTCCGTGACGGGGTGGAACACTGAAGCTTTCTTT. Translated, it gives CASSSVTGWNTEAFF.